These 14 T cell receptor beta chains came from one sample sequenced in a study of blood T cell repertoires in COVID-19. Clones were read by immunoSEQ multiplex PCR, and TCRdb kept only the in-frame ones, dropping some. Here the sample spans more than 90,000 clones, more than 70% being singletons. Sample: peripheral blood. These TCRs come from a woman in her 30s with acute or convalescent COVID-19.

Only a few counts were recorded for this clone. The V and J genes are TRBV20-1 and TRBJ1-5; D might be TRBD1 (5 bases). V dropped 3 bases and J dropped 3 bases, with 9 bases sitting between them. CDR3 length: 13 amino acids. CDR1 is DFQATT, CDR2 SNEGSKA, per germline (reference sequence). The DNA of the CDR3 is TGCAGTGCTAGTAGCAGGGTCAATCAGCCCCAGCATTTT. This sequence encodes CSASSRVNQPQHF.

The chain is built from TRBV15 and TRBJ2-2; D may be TRBD1 (5 bases). This CDR3 has 14 amino acids. V dropped 0 bases and J dropped 6 bases, with 8 bases sitting between them. The germline V gene encodes CDR1 LNHNV and CDR2 YYDKDF (reference sequence). This CDR3 reads CATSRDRGAGELFF. In DNA form, the CDR3 reads TGTGCCACCAGCAGAGATAGGGGCGCCGGGGAGCTGTTTTTT. The complete variable domain, with remaining parts taken from reference TRBV15 and TRBJ2-2, reads DAMVIQNPRYQVTQFGKPVTLSCSQTLNHNVMYWYQQKSSQAPKLLFHYYDKDFNNEADTPDNFQSRRPNTSFCFLDIRSPGLGDTAMYLCATSRDRGAGELFFGEGSRLTVL.

The chain combines TRBV10-3 with TRBJ2-3, with 9 bases identical to TRBD2. V shed 9 bases, J shed 2 bases, and the junction held 6 bases outside the gene matches. The CDR3 covers 14 residues. The germline CDR1 and CDR2 sequences are ENHRY and SYGVKD. The CDR3 nucleotides read TGTGCCATACATAGCGGGGGCTACACAGATACGCAGTATTTT. Translation: CAIHSGGYTDTQYF.

The J gene is TRBJ1-1, the V gene TRBV9; TRBD1 matches 7 bases. The CDR3 contains 13 residues. In germline, CDR1 is SGDLS, CDR2 YYNGEE. Trimming at V came to 1 base and at J to 4 bases, leaving 1 base not matched to a gene. The CDR3 nucleotides read TGTGCCAGCAGCGTAACAGGGGCCACTGAAGCTTTCTTT. Its protein is CASSVTGATEAFF.

The CDR3 DNA sequence: TGTGCCAGTAGTACCCCTCGAGGGGCAGGGGGGCGATCCTACAATGAGCAGTTCTTC. It specifies CASSTPRGAGGRSYNEQFF. The rearrangement links TRBV19 to TRBJ2-1, with a tentative D call TRBD1 (7 bases). Deletions cut 4 bases from V and 1 base from J, with 23 bases between. CDR1 is LNHDA, CDR2 SQIVND, per germline (reference sequence). This CDR3 has 19 residues.

This rearrangement joins TRBV19 to TRBJ1-1, with 7 bases fitting TRBD1. The CDR3 has 13 residues. Per germline, CDR1 LNHDA and CDR2 SQIVND (reference sequence). With 6 bases clipped from V and 5 bases from J, the junction kept 6 bases outside the gene matches. The DNA of the CDR3 is TGTGCCAGTAGGCTACAGGGGCGGACTGAAGCTTTCTTT. Translation gives CASRLQGRTEAFF.

The chain couples TRBV5-1 to TRBJ2-1, with TRBD2 matching 12 bases. Germline trimming cut 1 base from V and 7 bases from J; bases unmatched to any gene: 6. This CDR3 comprises 16 residues. Germline V gene lookup returns CDR1 SGHRS and CDR2 YFSETQ. CDR3 nucleotides: TGCGCCAGCAGCTTGCCTAGCGGGGGGGCCTGGAATGAGCAGTTCTTC. It encodes CASSLPSGGAWNEQFF.

The chain uses TRBV5-1 and TRBJ1-2; 9 bases agree with TRBD1. Losses at the gene ends were 4 bases for V and 3 bases for J; bases not matched to a gene: 7. Germline CDR1 and CDR2: SGHRS and YFSETQ. The CDR3 spans 15 residues. CDR3 in amino acids: CASSLTGGAYYGYTF. For the CDR3, the DNA is TGCGCCAGCAGCCTTACAGGGGGCGCGTACTATGGCTACACCTTC.

This clone occurred a few times. J is TRBJ2-3 and V is TRBV7-9; 9 nucleotides match TRBD1. The germline CDR1 and CDR2 sequences are SEHNR and FQNEAQ (reference sequence). Trimming took 1 base from V and 5 from J; bases not matched to a gene: 10. The CDR3 spans 17 residues. The CDR3 bases are TGTGCCAGCAGCTTAGGGATGCACAGGGGGCAAGGAGATACGCAGTATTTT. Translation: CASSLGMHRGQGDTQYF.

V and J are TRBV5-6 and TRBJ2-7; 7 bases line up with TRBD1. Germline CDR1 is SGHDT and CDR2 is YYEEEE. The CDR3 totals 11 residues. After removal of 3 bases from V and 10 bases from J, the junction contained 4 bases not matched to a gene. CDR3 region: CASSSGQVQYF. The CDR3 region has the DNA TGTGCCAGCAGCTCCGGACAGGTTCAGTACTTC.

CDR3 coding DNA: TGTGCCAGCAGTTCCGGGGGGGGGCTACGTGAAAAACTGTTTTTT. It encodes CASSSGGGLREKLFF. The chain joins TRBV27 to TRBJ1-4; maybe TRBD1 (6 bases). The CDR3 loop spans 15 amino acids. Germline V gives CDR1 MNHEY, CDR2 SMNVEV (reference sequence). The V end lost 4 bases, the J end lost 7 bases, and 16 bases lay between the germline ends.

The rearrangement links TRBV6-5 to TRBJ1-1; no firm D call. Germline CDR1 reads MNHEY; CDR2 reads SVGAGI. The CDR3 contains 15 residues. The V and J ends lost 6 bases and 4 bases respectively, with 18 bases between them. The CDR3 DNA sequence: TGTGCCAGCAGCCCCCCCATTACTATGGGCACTGAAGCTTTCTTT. Translation: CASSPPITMGTEAFF.

The J gene is TRBJ1-5, the V gene TRBV30; 8 bases align to TRBD1. The germline gives CDR1 GTSNPN, CDR2 SVGIG (reference sequence). V trimming: 1 base; J trimming: 2 bases; junction bases outside the gene matches: 1. The CDR3 is 14 amino acids. CDR3 protein: CAWSGGQGNQPQHF. CDR3 coding DNA: TGTGCCTGGAGTGGGGGACAGGGCAATCAGCCCCAGCATTTT.

Details on this clone: Other DNA sequences in the same sample also yield this CDR3. The rearrangement joins TRBV5-1 to TRBJ2-3; 12 nucleotides agree with TRBD2. The germline V gene encodes CDR1 SGHRS and CDR2 YFSETQ. The CDR3 sequence is 15 residues long. The ends lost 8 bases at V and 4 bases at J; junction bases unmatched: 8. CDR3 DNA sequence: TGCGCCAGTACTCTAGCGGGGGGGCCCGCAGATACGCAGTATTTT. As protein: CASTLAGGPADTQYF. The complete variable domain, with remaining parts taken from reference TRBV5-1 and TRBJ2-3, reads KAGVTQTPRYLIKTRGQQVTLSCSPISGHRSVSWYQQTPGQGLQFLFEYFSETQRNKGNFPGRFSGRQFSNSRSEMNVSTLELGDSALYLCASTLAGGPADTQYFGPGTRLTVL.